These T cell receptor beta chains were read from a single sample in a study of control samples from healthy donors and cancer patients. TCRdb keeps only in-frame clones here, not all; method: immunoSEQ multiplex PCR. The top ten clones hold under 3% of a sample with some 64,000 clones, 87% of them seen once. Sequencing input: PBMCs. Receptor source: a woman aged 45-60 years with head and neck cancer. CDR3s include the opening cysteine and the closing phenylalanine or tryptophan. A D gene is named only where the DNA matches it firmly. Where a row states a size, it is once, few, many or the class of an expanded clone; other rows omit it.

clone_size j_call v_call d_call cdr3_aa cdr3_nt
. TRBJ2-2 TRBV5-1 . CASSLGTMDTGELFF TGCGCCAGCAGTCTAGGGACCATGGACACCGGGGAGCTGTTTTTT
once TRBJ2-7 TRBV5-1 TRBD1 CASSLGTGALSYEQYF TGCGCCAGCAGCTTGGGGACAGGGGCCCTCTCCTACGAGCAGTACTTC
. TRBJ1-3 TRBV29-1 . CSAQFDTIYF TGCAGCGCACAGTTTGACACCATATATTTT
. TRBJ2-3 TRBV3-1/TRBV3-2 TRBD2 CASSQETSGDLTDTQYF TGTGCCAGCAGCCAGGAGACTAGCGGGGACCTCACAGATACGCAGTATTTT
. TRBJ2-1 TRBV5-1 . CASSFSQPYNEQFF TGCGCCAGCAGCTTCTCGCAGCCCTACAATGAGCAGTTCTTC
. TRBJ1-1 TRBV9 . CASSVAEGGANTEAFF TGTGCCAGCAGCGTAGCTGAGGGGGGGGCGAACACTGAAGCTTTCTTT
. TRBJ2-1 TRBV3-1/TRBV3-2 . CASSLLGGPQEDEQFF TGTGCCAGCAGCCTCTTGGGGGGGCCTCAAGAGGATGAGCAGTTCTTC
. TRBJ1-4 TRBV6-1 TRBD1 CASSGGQGTSYEKLFF TGTGCCAGCAGTGGAGGACAGGGGACGAGTTATGAAAAACTGTTTTTT
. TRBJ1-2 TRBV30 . CAWSPSPRTDGYTF TGTGCCTGGAGTCCCTCGCCCCGGACAGATGGCTACACCTTC
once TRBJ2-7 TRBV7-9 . CASSLGGTTGLSYEQYF TGTGCCAGCAGCTTGGGGGGGACGACAGGCCTCTCCTACGAGCAGTACTTC
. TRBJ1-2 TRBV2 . CASSVGENYGYTF TGTGCCAGCTCAGTTGGTGAGAACTATGGCTACACCTTC
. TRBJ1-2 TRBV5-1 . CASRPYSDSNYGYTF TGCGCCAGCAGACCCTACAGCGATTCGAACTATGGCTACACCTTC
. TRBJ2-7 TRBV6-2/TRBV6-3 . CASSYGSYYEQYF TGTGCCAGCAGTTACGGGAGTTACTACGAGCAGTACTTC
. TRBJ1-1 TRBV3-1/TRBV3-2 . CASSRDNRAFF TGTGCCAGCAGCCGGGACAACAGGGCTTTCTTT
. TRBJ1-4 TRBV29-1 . CSALQGTNEKLFF TGCAGCGCCCTACAGGGAACTAATGAAAAACTGTTTTTT
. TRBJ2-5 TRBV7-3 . CASSLTGAAETQYF TGTGCCAGCAGCTTAACCGGGGCAGCGGAGACCCAGTACTTC
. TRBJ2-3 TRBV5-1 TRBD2 CASSWTSGGADTQYF TGCGCCAGCAGCTGGACTAGCGGGGGGGCGGATACGCAGTATTTT